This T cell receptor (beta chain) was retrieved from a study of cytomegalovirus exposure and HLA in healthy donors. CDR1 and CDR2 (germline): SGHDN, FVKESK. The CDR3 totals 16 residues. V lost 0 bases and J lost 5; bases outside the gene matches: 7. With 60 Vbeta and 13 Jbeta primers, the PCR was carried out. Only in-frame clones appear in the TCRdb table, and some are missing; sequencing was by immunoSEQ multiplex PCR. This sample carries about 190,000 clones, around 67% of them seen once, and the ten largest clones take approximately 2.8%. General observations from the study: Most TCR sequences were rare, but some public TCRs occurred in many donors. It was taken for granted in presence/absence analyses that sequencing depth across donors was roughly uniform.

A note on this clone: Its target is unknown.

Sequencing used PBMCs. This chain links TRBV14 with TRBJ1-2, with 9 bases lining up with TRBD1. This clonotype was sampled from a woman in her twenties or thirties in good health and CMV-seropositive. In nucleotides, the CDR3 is TGTGCCAGCAGCCAAGATAATCGGGACAGGGCTTATGGCTACACCTTC. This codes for CASSQDNRDRAYGYTF. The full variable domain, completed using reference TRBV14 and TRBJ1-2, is EAGVTQFPSHSVIEKGQTVTLRCDPISGHDNLYWYRRVMGKEIKFLLHFVKESKQDESGMPNNRFLAERTGGTYSTLKVQPAELEDSGVYFCASSQDNRDRAYGYTFGSGTRLTVV.